This T cell receptor (beta chain) was retrieved from a study of lymphopenia after photon versus proton radiotherapy. Study-wide points: Survival link was tested only in deceased patients; proton benefit remains a possibility. Larger post-nadir TCR diversity loss correlated inversely with survival in deceased patients. Photon-treated patients lost naive T cells and TCR diversity; proton-treated stayed stable.

A remark on this clone: Antigen: not known.

Germline V gene data show CDR1 as SEHNR and CDR2 as FQNEAQ (reference sequence). The CDR3 contains 18 residues. Trimming removed 5 bases from V and 2 bases from J; junction bases left unmatched: 9. Repertoires were generated with immunoSEQ multiplex PCR, while TCRdb's copy carries only in-frame clones and drops some. This table has 55,000 to 70,000 clones, more than 75% appearing once. This TCR came from a man aged 80 or over with esophageal cancer. The rearrangement links TRBV7-9 to TRBJ2-3; 14 bases fit TRBD2. The sequenced sample was peripheral blood, obtained from a patient treated with proton-based radiotherapy. This CDR3 reads CASSPSGLAGALTDTQYF. The CDR3 coding sequence is TGTGCCAGCAGCCCCTCGGGACTAGCGGGGGCCCTCACAGATACGCAGTATTTT. The full variable domain, with the rest looked up from reference TRBV7-9 and TRBJ2-3, is DTGVSQNPRHKITKRGQNVTFRCDPISEHNRLYWYRQTLGQGPEFLTYFQNEAQLEKSRLLSDRFSAERPKGSFSTLEIQRTEQGDSAMYLCASSPSGLAGALTDTQYFGPGTRLTVL.